The present T cell receptor (beta chain) was sequenced within a study of shared clonotypes between healthy human individuals. The assay was immunoSEQ multiplex PCR, and TCRdb's table has in-frame clones only and misses some. Of 2 million to 2.5 million clones listed, more than 85% are singletons. V was clipped by 5 bases and J by 6 bases; unmatched bases: 15. The CDR3 contains 16 residues. From germline, CDR1 is SGHRS and CDR2 YFSETQ. Researchers partitioned CD4+ cells into CD45RA+ naive and CD45RA-negative memory subsets. The chain couples TRBV5-1 to TRBJ2-7; 9 bases map to TRBD2. Material: naive CD4+ T cells from PBMCs. Subset of the sample: CD45RA+ positively selected. The receptor was derived from a man aged 18 to 35 in good health. Some clones in this sample may be carry-over from other donors' samples. Here the CDR3 DNA reads TGCGCCAGCAGTTTACCTAGCGGGACTGACCCCCTCGAGCAGTACTTC. Amino acid sequence: CASSLPSGTDPLEQYF.